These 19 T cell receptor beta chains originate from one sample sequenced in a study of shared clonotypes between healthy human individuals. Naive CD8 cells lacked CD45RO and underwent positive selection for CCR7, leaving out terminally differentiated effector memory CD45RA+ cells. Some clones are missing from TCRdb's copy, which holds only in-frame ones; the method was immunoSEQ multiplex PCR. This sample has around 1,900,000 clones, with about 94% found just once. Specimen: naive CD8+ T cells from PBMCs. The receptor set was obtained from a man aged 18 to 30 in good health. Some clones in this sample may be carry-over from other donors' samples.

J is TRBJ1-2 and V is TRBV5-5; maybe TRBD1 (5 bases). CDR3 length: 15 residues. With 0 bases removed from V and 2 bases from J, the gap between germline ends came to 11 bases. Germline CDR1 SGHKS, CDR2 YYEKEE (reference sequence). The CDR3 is CASSLVGRVNYGYTF. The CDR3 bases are TGTGCCAGCAGCTTGGTGGGCAGGGTAAACTATGGCTACACCTTC.

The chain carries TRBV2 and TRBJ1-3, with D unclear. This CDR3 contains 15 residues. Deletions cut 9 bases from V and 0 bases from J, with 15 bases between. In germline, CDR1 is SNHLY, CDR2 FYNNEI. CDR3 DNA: TGTGCCAGTCTGACGGACCGGAGCTCTGGAAACACCATATATTTT. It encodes CASLTDRSSGNTIYF.

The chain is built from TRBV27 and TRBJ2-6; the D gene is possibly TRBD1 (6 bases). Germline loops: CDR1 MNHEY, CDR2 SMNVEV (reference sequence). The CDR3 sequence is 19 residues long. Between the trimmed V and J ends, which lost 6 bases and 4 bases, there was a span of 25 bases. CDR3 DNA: TGTGCCAGCAGCCCCGTAATCAGGGGCCTCTACCCCGGGGCCAACGTCCTGACTTTC. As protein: CASSPVIRGLYPGANVLTF.

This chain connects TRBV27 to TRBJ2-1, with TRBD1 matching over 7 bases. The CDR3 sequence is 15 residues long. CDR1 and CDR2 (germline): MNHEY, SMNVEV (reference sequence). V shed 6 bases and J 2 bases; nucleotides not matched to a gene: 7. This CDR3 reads CASSTGQAAYNEQFF. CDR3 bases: TGTGCCAGCAGCACTGGACAGGCAGCCTACAATGAGCAGTTCTTC.

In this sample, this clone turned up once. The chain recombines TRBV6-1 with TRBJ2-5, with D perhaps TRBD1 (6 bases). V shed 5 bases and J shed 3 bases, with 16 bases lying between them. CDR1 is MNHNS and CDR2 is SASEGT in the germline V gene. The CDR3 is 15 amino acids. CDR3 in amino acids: CASSSRPQGKETQYF. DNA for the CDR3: TGTGCCAGCAGTAGCCGCCCCCAGGGGAAAGAGACCCAGTACTTC.

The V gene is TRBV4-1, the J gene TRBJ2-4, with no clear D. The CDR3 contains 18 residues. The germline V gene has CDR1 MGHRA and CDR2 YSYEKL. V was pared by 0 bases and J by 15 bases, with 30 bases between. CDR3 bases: TGCGCCAGCAGCCAAGAATTTTACCCCCTCCGGACCCGTCCAGTCCGGTACTTC. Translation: CASSQEFYPLRTRPVRYF.

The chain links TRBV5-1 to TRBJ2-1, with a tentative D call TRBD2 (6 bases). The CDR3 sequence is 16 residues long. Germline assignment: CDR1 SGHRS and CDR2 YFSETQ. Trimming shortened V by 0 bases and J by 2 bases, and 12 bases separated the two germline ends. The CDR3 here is CASSLVTRGTYNEQFF. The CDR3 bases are TGCGCCAGCAGCTTGGTAACTCGCGGGACCTACAATGAGCAGTTCTTC.

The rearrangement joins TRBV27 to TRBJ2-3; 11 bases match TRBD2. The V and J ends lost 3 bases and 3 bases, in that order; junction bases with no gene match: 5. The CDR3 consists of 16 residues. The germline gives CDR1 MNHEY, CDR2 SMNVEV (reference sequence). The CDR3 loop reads CASSFVAGGPTDTQYF. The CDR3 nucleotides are TGTGCCAGCAGTTTTGTAGCGGGAGGGCCGACAGATACGCAGTATTTT.

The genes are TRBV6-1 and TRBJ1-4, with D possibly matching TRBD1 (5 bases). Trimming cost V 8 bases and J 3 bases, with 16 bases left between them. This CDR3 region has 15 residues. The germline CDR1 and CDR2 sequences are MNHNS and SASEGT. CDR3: CASRTGGLPNEKLFF. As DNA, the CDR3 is TGTGCCAGCCGAACCGGGGGGTTACCTAATGAAAAACTGTTTTTT.

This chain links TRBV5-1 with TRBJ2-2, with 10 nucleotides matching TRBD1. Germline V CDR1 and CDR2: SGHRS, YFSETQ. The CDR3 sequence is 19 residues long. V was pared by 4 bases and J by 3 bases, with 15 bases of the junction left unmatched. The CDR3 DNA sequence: TGCGCCAGCAGCGCTCATACCCCCGGGACAGGGGATGACACCGGGGAGCTGTTTTTT. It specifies CASSAHTPGTGDDTGELFF.

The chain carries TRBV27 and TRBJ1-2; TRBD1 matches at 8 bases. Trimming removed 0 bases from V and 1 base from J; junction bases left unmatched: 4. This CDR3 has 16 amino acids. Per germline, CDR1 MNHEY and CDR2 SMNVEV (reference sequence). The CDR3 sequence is CASSLSQGALNYGYTF. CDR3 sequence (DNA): TGTGCCAGCAGTTTATCTCAGGGGGCCCTTAACTATGGCTACACCTTC.

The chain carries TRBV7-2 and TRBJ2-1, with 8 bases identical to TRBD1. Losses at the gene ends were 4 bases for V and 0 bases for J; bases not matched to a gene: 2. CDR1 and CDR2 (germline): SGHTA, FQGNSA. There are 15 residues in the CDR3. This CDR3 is CASSWTGNSYNEQFF. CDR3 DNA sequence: TGTGCCAGCAGCTGGACAGGGAACTCCTACAATGAGCAGTTCTTC.

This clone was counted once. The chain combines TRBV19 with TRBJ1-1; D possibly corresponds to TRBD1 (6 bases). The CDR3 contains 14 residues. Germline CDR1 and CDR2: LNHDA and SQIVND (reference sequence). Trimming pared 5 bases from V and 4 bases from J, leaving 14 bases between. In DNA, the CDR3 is TGTGCCAGTAGTGTACGGGGGCATGGCACTGAAGCTTTCTTT. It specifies CASSVRGHGTEAFF.

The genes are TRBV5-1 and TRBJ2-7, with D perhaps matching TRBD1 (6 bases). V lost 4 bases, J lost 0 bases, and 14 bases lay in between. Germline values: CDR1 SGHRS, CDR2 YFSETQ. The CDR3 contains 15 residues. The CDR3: CASSTDRASSYEQYF. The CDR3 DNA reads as TGCGCCAGCAGCACGGACAGAGCCAGCTCCTACGAGCAGTACTTC.

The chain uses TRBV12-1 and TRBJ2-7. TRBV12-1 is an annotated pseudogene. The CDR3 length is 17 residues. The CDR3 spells CASSPNRGPISHYEQYF. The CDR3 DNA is TGTGCCAGCAGCCCCAATAGGGGACCAATCTCCCACTACGAGCAGTACTTC.

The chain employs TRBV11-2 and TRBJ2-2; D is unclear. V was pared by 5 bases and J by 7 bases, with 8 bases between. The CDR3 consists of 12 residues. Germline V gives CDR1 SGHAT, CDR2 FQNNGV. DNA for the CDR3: TGTGCCAGCAGCCTTACGAGCGGGGAGCTGTTTTTT. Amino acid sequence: CASSLTSGELFF.

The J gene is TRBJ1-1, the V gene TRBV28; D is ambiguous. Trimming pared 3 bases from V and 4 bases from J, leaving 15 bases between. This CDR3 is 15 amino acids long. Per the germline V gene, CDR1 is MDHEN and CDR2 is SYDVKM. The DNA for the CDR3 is TGTGCCAGCAGTTTTCAGCTCTCGAACCCCACTGAAGCTTTCTTT. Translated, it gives CASSFQLSNPTEAFF. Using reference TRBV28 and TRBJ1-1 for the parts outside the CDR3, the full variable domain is DVKVTQSSRYLVKRTGEKVFLECVQDMDHENMFWYRQDPGLGLRLIYFSYDVKMKEKGDIPEGYSVSREKKERFSLILESASTNQTSMYLCASSFQLSNPTEAFFGQGTRLTVV.

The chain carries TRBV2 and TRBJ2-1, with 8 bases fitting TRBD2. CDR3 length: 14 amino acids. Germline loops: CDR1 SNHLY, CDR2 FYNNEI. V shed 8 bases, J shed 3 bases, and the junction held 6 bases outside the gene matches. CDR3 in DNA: TGTGCCAGCGGGCCCAGCGGGGGCTACAATGAGCAGTTCTTC. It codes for CASGPSGGYNEQFF.

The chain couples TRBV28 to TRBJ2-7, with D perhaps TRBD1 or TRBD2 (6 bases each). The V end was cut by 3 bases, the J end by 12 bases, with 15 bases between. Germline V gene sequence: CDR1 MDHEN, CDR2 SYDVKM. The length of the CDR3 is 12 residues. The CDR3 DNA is TGTGCCAGCAGTTTTCTCTCGGGGGCCCCGTACTTC. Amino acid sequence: CASSFLSGAPYF.